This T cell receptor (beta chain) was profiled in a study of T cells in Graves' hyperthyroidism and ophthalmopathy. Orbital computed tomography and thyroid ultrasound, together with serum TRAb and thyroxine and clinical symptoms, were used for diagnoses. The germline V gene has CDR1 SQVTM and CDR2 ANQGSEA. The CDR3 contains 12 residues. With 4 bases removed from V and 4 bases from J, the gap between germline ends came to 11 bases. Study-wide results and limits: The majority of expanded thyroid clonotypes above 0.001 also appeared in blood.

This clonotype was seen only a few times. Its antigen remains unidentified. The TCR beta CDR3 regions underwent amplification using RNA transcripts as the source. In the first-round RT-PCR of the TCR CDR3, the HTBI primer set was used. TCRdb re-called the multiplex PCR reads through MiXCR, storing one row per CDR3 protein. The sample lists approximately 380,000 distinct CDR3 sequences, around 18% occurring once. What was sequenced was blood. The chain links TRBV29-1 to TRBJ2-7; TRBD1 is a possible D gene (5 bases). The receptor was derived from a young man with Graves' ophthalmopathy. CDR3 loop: CSVGQFLYEQYF. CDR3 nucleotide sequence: TGCAGCGTTGGACAGTTTCTTTACGAGCAGTACTTC.